This TCR beta chain stems from a study of blood T cells in healthy people across ages (dated by TCRdb to between 2015 and 2017). Turning to the overall study: In model experiments, template switching captured about one uniquely barcoded TCR beta cDNA molecule for every two T cells. The donors were divided into four age groups: young (average around 15 years), middle-aged (under 40), aged (roughly 66) and long-lived (82). Using the same blood draw, the study looked at two additional independent replicas of 1 million unique cDNA reads for two donors, one aged 18 to 29 and the other aged 80 or older. Age-related changes in TCR beta repertoire diversity were measured in the study by deep sequencing normalized with unique cDNA molecular identifiers. To avoid experimental bias, donors of different ages were randomly spread across the sequencing lanes. The investigation overall reported the following: Observed TCR beta diversity per million T cells fell roughly linearly with age, and a significant reduction was already apparent by age roughly 40. Bulk unsorted PBMC profiling prevented conclusive comparison of naive and antigen-experienced compartments. There was a strong correlation between observed TCR beta diversity and the percentage of naive T cells measured by flow cytometry. Compared with the aged group, the long-lived group had more naive CD4+ T cells, fewer expanded clones and increased TCR diversity, a pattern suggesting age selection. Because the CMV infection status of the donors was unknown, age-related changes in expanded clonotypes may potentially have been confounded. Estimates of total diversity based on one million sequenced T cells were considered lower bounds and underestimates.

The donors were 40 or so Caucasian individuals from Russia, aged 6 to 90 years, who were systemically healthy. Around 9.9 milliliters of peripheral blood were collected from each donor into EDTA-treated Vacutainer tubes. Ficoll-Paque density-gradient centrifugation was used to isolate PBMCs, with at least 6.5 million per sample. Total RNA was extracted from PBMCs with Trizol reagent, with at least 6 micrograms obtained per sample. For every donor, flow cytometry on a PBMC aliquot measured the percentage of naive CD45RAhigh/CD27high T cells. The library was built by means of 5' RACE. Reads for this sample came from an Illumina HiSeq 2500. A second PCR of roughly 6 to 11 cycles was run with a J-beta primer mix and a sample-barcoded 5' primer. A template-switch 5' adaptor carrying 12 random nucleotides introduced a unique molecular identifier onto each TCR beta cDNA molecule. At least 3 million CDR3-containing paired-end reads were obtained from each sample. First-strand cDNA was synthesized from all RNA with the Mint cDNA synthesis kit, primed by a TRBC-specific oligonucleotide. Following uracil-DNA glycosylase treatment, all cDNA underwent a first 18-cycle PCR with the universal primers M1SS and BC2_uni_R. The authors' analysis ran thus. For normalization, 1 million high-quality reads, each with a distinct molecular identifier, were randomly selected from each sample. Reads with shared molecular identifiers were discarded instead of being binned into consensus sequences. MiTCR, set to a Q25 quality threshold and the strictest error-elimination algorithm, was used for CDR3 identification, clonotype clustering and error correction. A nonparametric unseen species model with Euler transformation was used to estimate a lower bound on total TCR beta diversity. In-frame beta chains were kept once TCRdb had trimmed the public reads at Q25 with fastp and called clones with MiXCR. Each entry merges the rows of one CDR3 protein and shows their most common DNA and genes. The V and J calls come from TCRdb's annotation, not from the publication. The sample records 600,000 or so distinct CDR3 sequences, under 25% of which are singletons. Jointly, the top ten make up 3.5% to 4% of the sample.

This clonotype was seen a handful of times. Which antigen it targets is not known. No base quality values were provided; no much bigger clone lies one nucleotide off. Deletion took 3 bases off V and 7 bases off J, with a span of 13 bases between the germline ends. The germline V gene yields LGHNA for CDR1 and YSLEER for CDR2. CDR3 length: 13 amino acids, cysteine to phenylalanine. CDR3 DNA only is kept here, 39 bases in frame from base 1. This TCR was sampled from a man in his 70s in good health. The specimen sequenced was blood. Rearrangement joined TRBV4-3 to TRBJ2-7; the D element could tentatively be TRBD1 or TRBD2, as 5 bases agree for each. The nucleotides read TGCGCCAGCAGCCAGCATTCATGGGGGGAGCAGTACTTC. This sequence encodes CASSQHSWGEQYF.